The 3 T cell receptor beta chains below were found in one sample sequenced in a study of CD8+ T cells in alopecia areata. Using CD4, CD8alpha, NKG2D, NKG2ACE and other markers, pooled cutaneous lymph node cells were sorted. TCR sequencing used cDNA made by reverse transcription of extracted RNA. TCRdb keeps only in-frame clones here, not all; method: immunoSEQ multiplex PCR. The data show over 250,000 clones, with none appearing a single time. Source material: CD4+ T cells sorted from a lymph node. Receptors originate from a C3H/HeJ mouse with alopecia areata. MHC haplotype here: H2-k.

In this sample, this clone turned up a few times. Genes here carry mouse names. The read gets to within 4 residues of the CDR3 end, and the germline J gene fills in the rest. At the DNA level, this CDR3 is encoded by other sequences in the same sample as well. J is TRBJ2-7 and V is TRBV13-2; 9 positions agree with TRBD2. The CDR3 totals 14 residues. Germline assignment: CDR1 NNHNN and CDR2 SYGAGS (reference sequence). Incomplete CDR3 DNA: TGTGCCAGCGGTGATGCCTGGGGGGGTTAT. It specifies CASGDAWGGY. The full-length CDR3 reads as CASGDAWGGYEQYF.

This clone has only a few counts. All gene names here are mouse names. The CDR3 is cut off 4 residues early in the read; its end comes from the germline J gene. The same CDR3 arises from other DNA sequences in this sample as well. V and J are TRBV13-2 and TRBJ1-1, with D tentatively TRBD1 (6 bases). The CDR3 has 15 residues. In germline, CDR1 is NNHNN, CDR2 SYGAGS (reference sequence). The ends were cut back, 5 bases at V and 0 bases at J, with 14 bases in the middle. The part of the CDR3 DNA that was read is TGTGCCAGCGGCGATCCGGGACAAGCAAACACA. It codes for CASGDPGQANT. The complete CDR3 reads CASGDPGQANTEVFF.

This clone showed up just a few times. The genes and germline here are from mouse. With the read ending 4 residues before the CDR3 end, the germline J gene is used to fill in that end. This chain joins TRBV19 and TRBJ2-1; 8 positions agree with TRBD1. CDR1 is FNHDT, CDR2 SITEND, per germline (reference sequence). V gave up 6 bases and J gave up 0 bases; unmatched junction bases: 5. CDR3 length: 15 amino acids. CDR3 loop: CASTPGGPNYAEQFF. The part of the CDR3 DNA that was read is TGTGCCAGCACCCCAGGGGGCCCTAACTATGCT.